This T cell receptor beta chain is from a study of blood T cell repertoires in COVID-19. Study-level background: The origin of the acute and convalescent COVID-19 samples was the United States, Italy and Spain.

Authors' data handling: Amplification of reference gene primers was used by the study to estimate nucleated cell counts. Using immunoSEQ multiplex PCR, the repertoire was profiled, and TCRdb retains in-frame clones only, with some absent. V, J and clone size are those of that table, while D and trimming were read from the DNA. The data contain fewer than 350,000 clones, under 95% of them seen just once; the ten biggest clones take up about 2.1%. Germline values: CDR1 LGHDT, CDR2 YNNKEL (reference sequence). V lost 1 base and J 1 base, leaving 20 bases between the germline ends. The CDR3 contains 18 residues. This clone was observed a single time. Residents of about two dozen US areas, aged roughly 18 to 89 years, made up the participants.

This chain joins TRBV3-1 (or the pseudogene TRBV3-2) and TRBJ2-7; D is possibly TRBD1 (6 bases). The clonotype was recovered from a woman in her thirties or forties with acute COVID-19. The specimen sequenced was PBMCs or T cells enriched from blood (not recorded which). The CDR3 spells CASSQGGRDRSPSYEQYF. In nucleotides, the CDR3 is TGTGCCAGCAGCCAAGGGGGCCGCGACAGGTCCCCATCCTACGAGCAGTACTTC.